This T cell receptor (beta chain) was captured in a study of blood T cell repertoires in COVID-19. Under the authors' procedure: The authors estimated nucleated cell counts from reference gene primer amplification. Assay used: immunoSEQ multiplex PCR; TCRdb lists only in-frame clones, some missing. V, J and clone size are taken as reported in that table, and D and trimming were inferred from the DNA itself. The sample has approximately 260,000 clones; roughly 91% are singletons. CDR3 length equals 14 residues. V was cut by 3 bases and J by 5 bases, with 10 bases left in between. The germline V gene has CDR1 SGHTA and CDR2 FQGTGA.

The sequence was collected from a woman aged 55-70 years who had recovered from COVID-19. The gene calls are TRBV7-3 and TRBJ2-2, with D possibly TRBD1 on 5 matching bases. Sequencing was performed on PBMCs or T cells enriched from blood (not recorded which). The CDR3 DNA follows: TGTGCCAGCAGCTTGCAGGGAAGGACCGGGGAGCTGTTTTTT. Protein sequence: CASSLQGRTGELFF.